These 19 T cell receptor beta chains were all obtained from the same sample, sequenced in a study of blood T cell repertoires in COVID-19 (dated by TCRdb to the early 2020s). The library was made by the immunoSEQ multiplex PCR assay. TCRdb limited this immuneACCESS table to in-frame rearrangements with V and J called. A share of clones is missing; checked studies link under half to unresolved V genes, and the rest is unexplained. The sample has about 250,000 clones on record, roughly 83% of them singletons. The biggest ten clones account for about 6% of the sample. Sequenced sample: peripheral blood. The receptors derive from an elderly woman with COVID-19, enrolled during active disease.

This chain uses TRBV10-2 with TRBJ1-5; D is ambiguous. Per germline, CDR1 WSHSY and CDR2 SAAADI. Trimming removed 7 bases at V and 7 bases at J, with 14 bases between. There are 13 residues in the CDR3. The CDR3: CASMPGIGQPQHF. The CDR3 coding sequence is TGCGCCAGCATGCCCGGTATCGGGCAGCCCCAGCATTTT.

This clone was recorded once. The chain links TRBV7-9 to TRBJ2-2; perhaps TRBD1 as D (6 bases). The V gene's germline CDR1 is SEHNR and CDR2 FQNEAQ (reference sequence). The CDR3 spans 14 residues. V was clipped by 5 bases and J by 5 bases, with 12 bases between them. In DNA, the CDR3 is TGTGCCAGCAGCAACAGGGCTGGGACCGGGGAGCTGTTTTTT. Protein sequence: CASSNRAGTGELFF.

The V call is TRBV6-6, the J call TRBJ1-5; D is possibly TRBD1 (6 bases). Germline CDR1 and CDR2: MNHNY and SVGAGI (reference sequence). The V and J ends lost 5 bases and 2 bases respectively, with 13 bases between them. This CDR3 has 15 residues. CDR3 protein: CASSRTGFGNQPQHF. CDR3 coding DNA: TGTGCCAGCAGTCGCACAGGGTTCGGCAATCAGCCCCAGCATTTT.

The J gene is TRBJ2-7, the V gene TRBV30, with D possibly TRBD2 on 6 matching bases. This CDR3 spans 15 amino acids. Looked up from germline, CDR1 is GTSNPN and CDR2 is SVGIG (reference sequence). V lost 6 bases and J lost 1, with 19 bases in between. CDR3 nucleotides: TGTGCCTGTAATTCACCGGGACTGCTTTCCTACGAGCAGTACTTC. Its translation is CACNSPGLLSYEQYF. Full variable domain (remainder filled in from reference TRBV30 and TRBJ2-7): SQTIHQWPATLVQPVGSPLSLECTVEGTSNPNLYWYRQAAGRGLQLLFYSVGIGQISSEVPQNLSASRPQDRQFILSSKKLLLSDSGFYLCACNSPGLLSYEQYFGPGTRLTVT.

This chain joins TRBV28 and TRBJ1-3, with D possibly being TRBD1 (5 bases). Germline V gene lookup returns CDR1 MDHEN and CDR2 SYDVKM. CDR3 length: 17 residues. The V end lost 8 bases, the J end lost 0 bases, and 20 bases lay between the germline ends. The CDR3 sequence: CASGDFLTYSSGNTIYF. Written as DNA, the CDR3 is TGTGCCAGCGGGGACTTCCTGACTTACAGCTCTGGAAACACCATATATTTT.

The chain carries TRBV5-5 and TRBJ1-6, with 8 positions matching TRBD1. CDR3 size: 15 residues. CDR1 and CDR2 (germline): SGHKS, YYEKEE (reference sequence). V dropped 4 bases and J dropped 7; count of bases not matched to a gene: 7. CDR3 loop: CASSIGQGANSPLHF. CDR3 in DNA: TGTGCCAGCAGCATAGGACAGGGTGCGAATTCACCCCTCCACTTT.

This chain connects TRBV5-1 to TRBJ2-6, with 8 bases fitting TRBD1. Unmatched junction bases numbered 12, after V lost 5 bases and J lost 2 bases. The germline gives CDR1 SGHRS, CDR2 YFSETQ. This CDR3 is built from 18 residues. The CDR3 DNA sequence: TGCGCCAGCAGTTCAGGACTTAAACAGGGGGCTGGGGCCAACGTCCTGACTTTC. Translated, it gives CASSSGLKQGAGANVLTF. The complete variable domain, with remaining parts taken from reference TRBV5-1 and TRBJ2-6, reads KAGVTQTPRYLIKTRGQQVTLSCSPISGHRSVSWYQQTPGQGLQFLFEYFSETQRNKGNFPGRFSGRQFSNSRSEMNVSTLELGDSALYLCASSSGLKQGAGANVLTFGAGSRLTVL.

Only one count was recorded for this clone. This chain joins TRBV6-6 and TRBJ1-3; a possible D gene is TRBD1 (6 bases). CDR3 length equals 15 residues. Germline V CDR1 and CDR2: MNHNY, SVGAGI (reference sequence). Deletions cut 7 bases from V and 1 base from J, with 14 bases between. CDR3 amino acids: CASNRDNGSGNTIYF. CDR3 coding DNA: TGTGCCAGCAACCGGGACAACGGGTCTGGAAACACCATATATTTT.

V and J are TRBV7-3 and TRBJ2-1, with 11 nucleotides matching TRBD2. V trimming: 5 bases; J trimming: 7 bases; junction bases outside the gene matches: 13. The CDR3 is 17 amino acids. CDR1 is SGHTA and CDR2 is FQGTGA in the germline V gene. CDR3 DNA: TGTGCCAGCAGCATCTTCCCCCAGATAGCGGGGGGGAATGAGCAGTTCTTC. Its translation is CASSIFPQIAGGNEQFF.

The V gene is TRBV4-3, the J gene TRBJ1-1; 10 positions match TRBD1. J lost 9 bases, V lost 4 bases, and 8 bases had no gene match. CDR3 length equals 14 residues. Germline CDR1 reads LGHNA; CDR2 reads YSLEER. CDR3 sequence: CASSPPGQGSQAFF. In DNA, the CDR3 is TGCGCCAGCAGCCCCCCGGGACAGGGGTCCCAAGCTTTCTTT.

This clone was counted once. The chain is built from TRBV3-1 (or the pseudogene TRBV3-2) and TRBJ2-1; 7 bases match TRBD2. The junction had 17 bases not matched to a gene; V was cut back by 11 bases and J by 1 base. Germline V CDR1 and CDR2: LGHDT, YNNKEL (reference sequence). There are 17 residues in the CDR3. The CDR3 region is CAQQREGASGSYNEQFF. For the CDR3, the DNA is TGTGCCCAGCAGCGCGAGGGTGCTAGCGGTTCCTACAATGAGCAGTTCTTC.

J is TRBJ1-2 and V is TRBV5-4; D might be TRBD1 (5 bases). Germline loops: CDR1 SGHNT, CDR2 YYREEE (reference sequence). Trimming left V 4 bases short and J 6 bases short, with 10 bases between. This CDR3 comprises 12 residues. The chain's CDR3 is CASSSQGDGYTF. CDR3 DNA: TGTGCCAGCAGCAGTCAGGGCGATGGCTACACCTTC.

This chain links TRBV28 with TRBJ1-2; D remains unclear. This CDR3 region has 12 residues. V was shortened by 5 bases and J by 8 bases, with 12 bases between the two germline ends. Germline CDR1 MDHEN, CDR2 SYDVKM. The CDR3 sequence is CASSDGVRGYTF. CDR3 DNA sequence: TGTGCCAGCAGTGACGGAGTGCGAGGCTACACCTTC.

The chain is built from TRBV7-6 and TRBJ1-4; D perhaps matches TRBD1 (6 bases). The germline gives CDR1 SGHVS, CDR2 FNYEAQ. This CDR3 has 13 residues. V lost 4 bases and J 7 bases, leaving 10 bases between the germline ends. The CDR3 DNA reads TGTGCCAGCAGCTCACAGGGCTTTGAAAAACTGTTTTTT. Translation gives CASSSQGFEKLFF.

This clone has a handful of counts. The CDR3 loop reads CASSPTGGARYGYTF. CDR3 DNA sequence: TGTGCCAGCAGTCCTACAGGGGGAGCGAGGTATGGCTACACCTTC. This chain uses TRBV28 with TRBJ1-2; 8 bases line up with TRBD1. The length of the CDR3 is 15 residues. Per germline, CDR1 MDHEN and CDR2 SYDVKM. The trim removed 5 bases at V and 5 bases at J, leaving 10 bases unmatched.

This rearrangement joins TRBV30 to TRBJ1-4; possibly TRBD1 for D (5 bases). The CDR3 is 14 residues long. V was clipped by 1 base and J by 3 bases, with 9 bases between them. Germline CDR1 GTSNPN, CDR2 SVGIG (reference sequence). The CDR3 DNA is TGTGCCTGGAGTGGCGGGGGACCTAATGAAAAACTGTTTTTT. Its translation is CAWSGGGPNEKLFF. Full variable domain (outside the CDR3, taken from reference TRBV30 and TRBJ1-4): SQTIHQWPATLVQPVGSPLSLECTVEGTSNPNLYWYRQAAGRGLQLLFYSVGIGQISSEVPQNLSASRPQDRQFILSSKKLLLSDSGFYLCAWSGGGPNEKLFFGSGTQLSVL.

This clone was counted once. Other nucleotide sequences in the sample specify the same CDR3. This chain links TRBV6-6 with TRBJ1-2; D uncertain. V lost 5 bases and J lost 0, with 7 bases in between. The germline CDR1 and CDR2 sequences are MNHNY and SVGAGI (reference sequence). The CDR3 is 13 amino acids. CDR3 sequence (DNA): TGTGCCAGCAGTCCCGGGACTAACTATGGCTACACCTTC. Its protein is CASSPGTNYGYTF.

The J gene is TRBJ1-2, the V gene TRBV2; the D is unclear. There are 13 residues in the CDR3. Trimming took off 3 bases at V and 2 bases at J, with 7 bases between the two ends. Germline V gene lookup returns CDR1 SNHLY and CDR2 FYNNEI. The chain's CDR3 is CASSDGANYGYTF. The CDR3 coding sequence is TGTGCCAGCAGTGACGGAGCGAACTATGGCTACACCTTC.

The rearrangement joins TRBV6-5 to TRBJ1-3, with unresolved D. The CDR3 consists of 13 residues. Germline V CDR1 and CDR2: MNHEY, SVGAGI. V was cut by 6 bases and J by 8 bases, with 14 bases left in between. The CDR3 protein is CASSPPGFDTIYF. DNA of the CDR3: TGTGCCAGCAGCCCCCCAGGATTTGACACCATATATTTT.